The clone carrying this TCR beta chain was observed a handful of times. These data belong to a study of cytomegalovirus exposure and HLA in healthy donors. The primer mix had 60 Vbeta and 13 Jbeta primers. Method: immunoSEQ multiplex PCR; TCRdb's copy keeps in-frame clones and lacks some. Among over 150,000 clones listed, approximately 79% were seen once. With 2 bases removed from V and 7 bases from J, the gap between germline ends came to 12 bases. Germline CDR1 and CDR2: LNHDA and SQIVND (reference sequence). There are 14 residues in the CDR3. This clonotype was sampled from a man aged 40-50 years in good health and CMV-seronegative. The chain has TRBV19 and TRBJ2-1; perhaps TRBD2 as D (5 bases). Input material: PBMCs. CDR3 in DNA: TGTGCCAGTAGTATACCTCCCCCGGGAAATGAGCAGTTCTTC. This sequence encodes CASSIPPPGNEQFF.